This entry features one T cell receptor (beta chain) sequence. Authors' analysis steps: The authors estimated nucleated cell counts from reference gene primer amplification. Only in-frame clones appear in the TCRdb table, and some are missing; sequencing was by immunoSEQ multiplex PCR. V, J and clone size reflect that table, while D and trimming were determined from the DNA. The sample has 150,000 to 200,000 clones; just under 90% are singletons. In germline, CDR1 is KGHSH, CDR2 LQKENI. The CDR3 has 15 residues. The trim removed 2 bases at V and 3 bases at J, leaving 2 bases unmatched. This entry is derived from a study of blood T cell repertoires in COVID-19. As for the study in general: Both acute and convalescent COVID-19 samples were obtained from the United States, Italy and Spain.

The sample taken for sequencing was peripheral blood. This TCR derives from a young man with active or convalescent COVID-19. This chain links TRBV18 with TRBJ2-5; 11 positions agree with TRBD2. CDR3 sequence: CASSPETSGEETQYF. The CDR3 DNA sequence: TGTGCCAGCTCACCAGAGACTAGCGGGGAAGAGACCCAGTACTTC.